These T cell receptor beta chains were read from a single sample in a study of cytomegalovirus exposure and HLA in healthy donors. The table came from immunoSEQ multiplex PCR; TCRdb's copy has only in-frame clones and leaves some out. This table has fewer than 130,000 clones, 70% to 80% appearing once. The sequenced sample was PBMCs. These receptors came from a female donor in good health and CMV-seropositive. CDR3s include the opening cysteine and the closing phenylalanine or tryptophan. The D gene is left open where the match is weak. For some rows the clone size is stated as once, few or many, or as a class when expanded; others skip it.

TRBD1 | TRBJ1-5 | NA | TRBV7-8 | TGTGCCAGCAGCTCCCGGACAGGGCTCGGGCCCCAGCATTTT | CASSSRTGLGPQHF
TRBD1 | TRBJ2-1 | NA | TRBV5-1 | TGCGCCAGCAGCTTGGGGGTAGGGACAGGGATTGATGAGCAGTTCTTC | CASSLGVGTGIDEQFF
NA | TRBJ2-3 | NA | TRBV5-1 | TGCGCCAGCAGCTTGGCCGAGACAAATCCTAGCACAGATACGCAGTATTTT | CASSLAETNPSTDTQYF
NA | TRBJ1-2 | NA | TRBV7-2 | TGTGCCAGCAGCGGACAGCAGAGCTATGGCTACACCTTC | CASSGQQSYGYTF
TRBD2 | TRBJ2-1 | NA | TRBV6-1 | TGTGCCAGCAGTGAAGGTTGGCGGGAGACCAACAATGAGCAGTTCTTC | CASSEGWRETNNEQFF
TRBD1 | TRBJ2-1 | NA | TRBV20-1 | TGCAGTGCTGAGACAGGGGTAGAGCAGTTCTTC | CSAETGVEQFF
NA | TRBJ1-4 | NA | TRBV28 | TGTGCCAGCAGCCCAATGGGGGAGGGGAGGAGTAATGAAAAACTGTTTTTT | CASSPMGEGRSNEKLFF
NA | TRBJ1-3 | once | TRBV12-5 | TGTGCTAGTGGTTTGGCCTCGGGACACAGAAACACCATATATTTT | CASGLASGHRNTIYF
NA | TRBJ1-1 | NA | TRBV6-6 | TGTGCCAGCAGTCTAGGGGGGGTAGCTGAAGCTTTCTTT | CASSLGGVAEAFF
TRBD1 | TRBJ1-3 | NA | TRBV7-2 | TGTGCCAGCAGGGCCAGGGGGTCTGGAAACACCATATATTTT | CASRARGSGNTIYF
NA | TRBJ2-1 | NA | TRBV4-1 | TGCGCCAGCAGCCAAGATCGTCTGACAGGACGGATGTTCTTC | CASSQDRLTGRMFF
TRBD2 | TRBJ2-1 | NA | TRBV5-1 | TGCGCCAGCAGCTCTGGGGCGAGCGGGGGGTACAATGAGCAGTTCTTC | CASSSGASGGYNEQFF
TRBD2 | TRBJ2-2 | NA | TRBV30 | TGTGCCTGGAGGGTAACCGAGCGGGGGGCTCACACCGGGGAGCTGTTTTTT | CAWRVTERGAHTGELFF
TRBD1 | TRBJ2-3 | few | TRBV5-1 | TGCGCCAGCAGCTCTGACAGGGGAAAAGATACGCAGTATTTT | CASSSDRGKDTQYF
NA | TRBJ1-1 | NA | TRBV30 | TGTGCCTGGAGTCATACATATTACAGGGTCCCTACGAACACTGAAGCTTTCTTT | CAWSHTYYRVPTNTEAFF
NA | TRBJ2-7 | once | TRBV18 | TGTGCCAGCTCACCACTTGACACTTACGAGCAGTACTTC | CASSPLDTYEQYF
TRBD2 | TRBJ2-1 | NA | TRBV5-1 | TGCGCCAGCAGCGTCACGGGGCTAGCGGCTTACAATGAGCAGTTCTTC | CASSVTGLAAYNEQFF
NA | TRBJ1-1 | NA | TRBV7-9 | TGTGCCAGCAGCGAGGGGAGGAGAGGGGCGCGTACTGAAGCTTTCTTT | CASSEGRRGARTEAFF
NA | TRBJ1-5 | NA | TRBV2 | TGTGCCAGCAGTGAAGAGGGGAAATTCAATCAGCCCCAGCATTTT | CASSEEGKFNQPQHF
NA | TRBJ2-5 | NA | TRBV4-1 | TGCGCCAGCAGCCAAGCGGAGCGCTCGGAGACCCAGTACTTC | CASSQAERSETQYF
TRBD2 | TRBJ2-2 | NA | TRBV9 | TGTGCCAGCAGCGGACTAGCGGGGACCACCGGGGAGCTGTTTTTT | CASSGLAGTTGELFF
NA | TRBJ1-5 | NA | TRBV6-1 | TGTGCCAGCAGTGTCGGGGGGTGGGGCAATCAGCCCCAGCATTTT | CASSVGGWGNQPQHF
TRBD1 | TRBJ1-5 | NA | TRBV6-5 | TGTGCCAGCAGTCTCGGACAGGGAGGTCAGCCCCAGCATTTT | CASSLGQGGQPQHF
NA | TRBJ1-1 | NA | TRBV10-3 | TGTGCCATCAGTGTGGCAGGGAGGGACACTGAAGCTTTCTTT | CAISVAGRDTEAFF
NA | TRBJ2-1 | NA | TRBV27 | TGTGCCAGCAGAAAGCGGACAGACGACAATGAGCAGTTCTTC | CASRKRTDDNEQFF
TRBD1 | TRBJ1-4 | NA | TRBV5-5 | TGTGCCAGCAGCTTGGGACAGGGTCGAAATAATGAAAAACTGTTTTTT | CASSLGQGRNNEKLFF
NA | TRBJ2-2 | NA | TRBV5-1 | TGCGCCAGCAACCCCGGGTACACCAACGGTCTCGGGGAGCTGTTTTTT | CASNPGYTNGLGELFF
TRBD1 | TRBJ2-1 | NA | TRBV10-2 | TGCGCCAGCTCGCCGGGACAGAGGGTTGAGCAGTTCTTC | CASSPGQRVEQFF
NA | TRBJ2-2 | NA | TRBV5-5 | TGTGCCAGCAGCTTCGGTTCAGGGGCCGGGGAGCTGTTTTTT | CASSFGSGAGELFF
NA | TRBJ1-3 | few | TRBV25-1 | TGTGCCAGCATGGGGCAGGGCAGAAACACCATATATTTT | CASMGQGRNTIYF
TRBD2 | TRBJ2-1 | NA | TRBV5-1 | TGCGCCAGCAGCGCGGGACTAGCGGGGGGGGGCCCGGGCGATGAGCAGTTCTTC | CASSAGLAGGGPGDEQFF
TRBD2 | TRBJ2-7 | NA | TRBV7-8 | TGTGCCAGCAGCTTAGCGCTGATCGGGACTACCTCCTACGAGCAGTACTTC | CASSLALIGTTSYEQYF
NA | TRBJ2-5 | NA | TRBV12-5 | TGTGCTAGTGGGGAACAGAACAATGAAGAGACCCAGTACTTC | CASGEQNNEETQYF
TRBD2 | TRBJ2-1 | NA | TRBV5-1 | TGCGCCAGCAGCCCGGACGGGACTAGCGGGAGCTATGAGCAGTTCTTC | CASSPDGTSGSYEQFF
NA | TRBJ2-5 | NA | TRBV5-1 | TGCGCCAGCAGCTTGGCGACGGGTGGAGAGACCCAGTACTTC | CASSLATGGETQYF
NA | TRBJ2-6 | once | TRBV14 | TGTGCCAGCAGCCAAGGCGGGTACTCTGGGGCCAACGTCCTGACTTTC | CASSQGGYSGANVLTF
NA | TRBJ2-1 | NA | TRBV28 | TGTGCCAGCAGTTTATCCCCGGCGGAGGAGCAGTTCTTC | CASSLSPAEEQFF
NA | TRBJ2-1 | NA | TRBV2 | TGTGCCAGCGGGGGAGTAGCGGAACCCAATGAGCAGTTCTTC | CASGGVAEPNEQFF
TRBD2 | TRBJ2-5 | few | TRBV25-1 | TGTGCCAGCAGCCGAATCTCTGAAGCGGGGGAGACCCAGTACTTC | CASSRISEAGETQYF
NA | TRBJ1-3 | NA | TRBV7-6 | TGTGCCAGCAGCTACACAAGCTCTGGAAACACCATATATTTT | CASSYTSSGNTIYF
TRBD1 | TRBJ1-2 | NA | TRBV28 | TGTGCCAGCAGTCAGACAGGGCGGAACTATGGCTACACCTTC | CASSQTGRNYGYTF
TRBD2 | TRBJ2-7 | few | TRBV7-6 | TGTGCCAGCAGCTTAGGTTCAGCGGGAGGGCCTCTCGCCTACGAGCAGTACTTC | CASSLGSAGGPLAYEQYF
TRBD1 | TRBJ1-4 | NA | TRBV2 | TGTGCCAGCAGTGAAGGGACAGGGAAAGAAAAACTGTTTTTT | CASSEGTGKEKLFF
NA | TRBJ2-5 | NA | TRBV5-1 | TGCGCCAGCAGCTTGGCCGAGGTTCCAGAGACCCAGTACTTC | CASSLAEVPETQYF
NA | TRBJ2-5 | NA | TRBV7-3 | TGTGCCAGCATCCCAGGGGGGCAGAGCCAAGAGACCCAGTACTTC | CASIPGGQSQETQYF
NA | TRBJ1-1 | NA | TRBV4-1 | TGCGCCAGCAGCCCCTTAGTGACAGGTCGGACTGAAGCTTTCTTT | CASSPLVTGRTEAFF